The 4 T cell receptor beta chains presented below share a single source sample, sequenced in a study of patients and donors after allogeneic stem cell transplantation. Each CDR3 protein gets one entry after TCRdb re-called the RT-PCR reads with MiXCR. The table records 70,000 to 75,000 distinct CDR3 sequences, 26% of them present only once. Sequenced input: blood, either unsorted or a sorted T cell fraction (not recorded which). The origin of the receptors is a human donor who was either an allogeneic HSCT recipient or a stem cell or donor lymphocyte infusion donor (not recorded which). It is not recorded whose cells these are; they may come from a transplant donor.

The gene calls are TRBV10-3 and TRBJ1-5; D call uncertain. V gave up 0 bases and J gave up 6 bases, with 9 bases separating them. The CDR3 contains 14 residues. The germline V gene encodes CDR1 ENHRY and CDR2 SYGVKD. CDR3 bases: TGTGCCATCAGTGAGTCGGGAGGACCTCAGCCCCAGCATTTT. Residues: CAISESGGPQPQHF.

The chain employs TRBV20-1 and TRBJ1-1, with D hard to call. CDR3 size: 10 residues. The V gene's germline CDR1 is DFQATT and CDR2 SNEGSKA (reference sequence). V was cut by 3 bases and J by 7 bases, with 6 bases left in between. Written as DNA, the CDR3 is TGCAGTGCTAGGGACGGTGAAGCTTTCTTT. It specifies CSARDGEAFF.

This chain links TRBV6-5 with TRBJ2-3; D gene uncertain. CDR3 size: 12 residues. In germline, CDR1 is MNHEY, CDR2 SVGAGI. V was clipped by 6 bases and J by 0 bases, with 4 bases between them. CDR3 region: CASRTSTDTQYF. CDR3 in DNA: TGTGCCAGCAGGACAAGCACAGATACGCAGTATTTT.

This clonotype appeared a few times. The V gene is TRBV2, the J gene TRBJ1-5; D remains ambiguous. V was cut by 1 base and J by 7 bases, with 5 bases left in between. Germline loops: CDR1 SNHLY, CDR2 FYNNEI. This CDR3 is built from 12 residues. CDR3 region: CASSEDGQPQHF. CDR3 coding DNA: TGTGCCAGCAGTGAAGATGGCCAGCCCCAGCATTTT.